This section outlines one TCR beta chain sequence together with its context. This CDR3 has 13 residues. V shed 3 bases and J shed 6 bases, with 15 bases lying between them. From germline, CDR1 is SQVTM and CDR2 ANQGSEA. TCRdb keeps only in-frame clones here, not all; method: immunoSEQ multiplex PCR. The table has under 55,000 clones, approximately 94% seen once; the top ten hold roughly 0.34%. The sample comes from a study of T cell changes during pregnancy in multiple sclerosis. The rearrangement joins TRBV29-1 to TRBJ2-7, with D possibly TRBD2 on 5 matching bases. The source is a female donor with multiple sclerosis, enrolled in a pregnancy study. This sample comprised CD4+ T cells from peripheral blood mononuclear cells, obtained in the third trimester of pregnancy. The CDR3 spells CSVDSLGSSEQYF. In nucleotides, the CDR3 is TGCAGCGTTGATTCACTAGGATCTAGCGAGCAGTACTTC.